Shown below are 27 T cell receptor beta chains from a single sample sequenced in a study of blood T cell repertoires in COVID-19. Sequencing used immunoSEQ multiplex PCR; TCRdb keeps in-frame clones, though not all of them. This sample has about 280,000 clones, with about 86% found just once. The sequenced sample was peripheral blood. These receptors were obtained from a woman aged 25 to 39 who had recovered from COVID-19.

The chain couples TRBV7-9 to TRBJ2-7; TRBD1 matches 12 bases. The V and J ends lost 1 base and 6 bases, in that order; junction bases with no gene match: 4. Germline V CDR1 and CDR2: SEHNR, FQNEAQ (reference sequence). The CDR3 extends over 15 amino acids. The CDR3 loop reads CASSLVGQGASEQYF. The CDR3 DNA reads as TGTGCCAGCAGCTTAGTGGGACAGGGGGCCTCCGAGCAGTACTTC.

The V gene is TRBV4-3, the J gene TRBJ2-6; 7 bases are a match to TRBD1. Germline V gene lookup returns CDR1 LGHNA and CDR2 YSLEER. V was pared by 0 bases and J by 0 bases, with 8 bases of the junction left unmatched. The CDR3 has 19 amino acids. The CDR3 nucleotides are TGCGCCAGCAGCCAAGATACGGACAGGTACAGCTCTGGGGCCAACGTCCTGACTTTC. Protein product: CASSQDTDRYSSGANVLTF.

The rearrangement joins TRBV13 to TRBJ1-1, with 10 bases aligning to TRBD1. The CDR3 covers 15 residues. Losses at the gene ends were 5 bases for V and 3 bases for J; bases not matched to a gene: 6. Germline lookup yields CDR1 PRHDT and CDR2 FYEKMQ (reference sequence). The CDR3 DNA is TGTGCCAGCAGCCCCCGGGGACAGGGGTACACTGAAGCTTTCTTT. It specifies CASSPRGQGYTEAFF.

V usage is TRBV7-2 and J usage is TRBJ1-1; D gene unclear. Deletions cut 1 base from V and 4 bases from J, with 16 bases between. The CDR3 spans 16 residues. From germline, CDR1 is SGHTA and CDR2 FQGNSA. CDR3 DNA sequence: TGTGCCAGCAGCTTAGATGGAGGCGTTAGGACCACTGAAGCTTTCTTT. Amino acids: CASSLDGGVRTTEAFF.

The V call is TRBV3-1 (or the pseudogene TRBV3-2), the J call TRBJ2-2; no reliable D call. The CDR3 has 12 amino acids. CDR1 and CDR2 (germline): LGHDT, YNNKEL (reference sequence). Trimming removed 4 bases from V and 7 bases from J, with 7 bases in between. DNA for the CDR3: TGTGCCAGCAGCCCCCTTCGCGGGGAGCTGTTTTTT. This encodes CASSPLRGELFF.

The J gene is TRBJ2-7, the V gene TRBV19; a weak D match, TRBD1 (6 bases). The germline V gene has CDR1 LNHDA and CDR2 SQIVND (reference sequence). The CDR3 length is 13 residues. V was clipped by 5 bases and J by 7 bases, with 15 bases between them. CDR3 DNA sequence: TGTGCCAGTAGTCTGGGGGCAAAATCGGAGCAGTACTTC. It specifies CASSLGAKSEQYF.

This chain links TRBV4-2 with TRBJ2-1, with 10 bases matching TRBD2. The V and J ends lost 2 bases and 14 bases, in that order; junction bases with no gene match: 9. The CDR3 is made up of 14 amino acids. CDR1 and CDR2 from the germline V gene are LGHNA and YNFKEQ. CDR3 sequence (DNA): TGTGCCAGCAGCCAATCGGGGACTAGCGCGAGGAAGTTCTTC. Its translation: CASSQSGTSARKFF.

The gene calls are TRBV19 and TRBJ2-7; D not resolved. The V and J ends lost 5 bases and 5 bases respectively, with 13 bases between them. Germline V gene data show CDR1 as LNHDA and CDR2 as SQIVND (reference sequence). There are 13 residues in the CDR3. CDR3 loop: CASSSSPNNEQYF. The CDR3 coding sequence is TGTGCCAGTAGTTCTAGTCCAAACAACGAGCAGTACTTC. Full variable domain (remainder filled in from reference TRBV19 and TRBJ2-7): DGGITQSPKYLFRKEGQNVTLSCEQNLNHDAMYWYRQDPGQGLRLIYYSQIVNDFQKGDIAEGYSVSREKKESFPLTVTSAQKNPTAFYLCASSSSPNNEQYFGPGTRLTVT.

The rearrangement joins TRBV10-3 to TRBJ1-5; 7 nucleotides agree with TRBD1. The CDR3 is 13 residues long. Per the germline V gene, CDR1 is ENHRY and CDR2 is SYGVKD. With 11 bases clipped from V and 4 bases from J, the junction kept 8 bases outside the gene matches. The CDR3 nucleotides read TGTGCCGCTTCAGACAGGGCGAATCAGCCCCAGCATTTT. This translates into CAASDRANQPQHF.

The CDR3 DNA reads as TGCGCCAGCAGTCCCGACGACAGCAACTTAAACTATGGCTACACCTTC. Its protein is CASSPDDSNLNYGYTF. This rearrangement joins TRBV5-1 to TRBJ1-2; D is perhaps TRBD1 (5 bases). Trimming shortened V by 5 bases and J by 2 bases, and 19 bases separated the two germline ends. This CDR3 is built from 16 residues. Germline CDR1 and CDR2: SGHRS and YFSETQ.

The chain is built from TRBV18 and TRBJ2-5; TRBD2 might be the D (5 bases). Germline assignment: CDR1 KGHSH and CDR2 LQKENI. The CDR3 has 14 residues. V was pared by 2 bases and J by 0 bases, with 7 bases between. CDR3 in DNA: TGTGCCAGCTCACCATGGCGGGACCAAGAGACCCAGTACTTC. Amino acids: CASSPWRDQETQYF.

This clone came up once. This sequence joins TRBV9 and TRBJ2-1, with TRBD2 identical over 7 bases. J gave up 9 bases and V 0 bases, and 6 bases lay outside the gene matches. This CDR3 comprises 14 residues. The V gene's germline CDR1 is SGDLS and CDR2 YYNGEE. This chain's CDR3 is CASSVVGDYSEQFF. The DNA for the CDR3 is TGTGCCAGCAGCGTAGTAGGGGACTATAGTGAGCAGTTCTTC.

The chain links TRBV2 to TRBJ1-1; 9 bases align to TRBD1. This CDR3 has 14 residues. Trimming cost V 5 bases and J 5 bases; bases outside gene matches: 6. The germline gives CDR1 SNHLY, CDR2 FYNNEI. CDR3 DNA: TGTGCCAGCAGTAACAGGGGGCGAGAGACTGAAGCTTTCTTT. It encodes CASSNRGRETEAFF.

The chain is built from TRBV11-2 and TRBJ1-1; 7 bases are shared with TRBD1. V dropped 5 bases and J dropped 7; count of bases not matched to a gene: 7. The CDR3 consists of 13 residues. Germline V gene data show CDR1 as SGHAT and CDR2 as FQNNGV. DNA of the CDR3: TGTGCCAGCAGCCTGGGGACAGAACTTGAAGCTTTCTTT. It yields the protein CASSLGTELEAFF.

The genes are TRBV10-3 and TRBJ1-2; 7 nucleotides line up with TRBD1. Germline V gene data show CDR1 as ENHRY and CDR2 as SYGVKD. This CDR3 is 14 amino acids long. Trimming removed 10 bases from V and 6 bases from J; junction bases left unmatched: 14. The CDR3 region is CATIQGLYEDGYTF. Written as DNA, the CDR3 is TGTGCCACTATACAGGGGTTATATGAAGATGGCTACACCTTC.

This chain uses TRBV4-1 with TRBJ1-4, with D tentatively TRBD1 (6 bases). The CDR3 spans 15 residues. Germline lookup yields CDR1 MGHRA and CDR2 YSYEKL. Trimming stripped 1 base from V and 3 bases from J, with 9 bases between. CDR3 in amino acids: CASSQATGPNEKLFF. In DNA, the CDR3 is TGCGCCAGCAGCCAAGCAACAGGGCCTAATGAAAAACTGTTTTTT.

The gene calls are TRBV3-1 (or the pseudogene TRBV3-2) and TRBJ2-2; perhaps TRBD2 as D (6 bases). V lost 6 bases and J 0 bases, leaving 17 bases between the germline ends. The CDR3 is 17 amino acids. Germline CDR1 LGHDT, CDR2 YNNKEL (reference sequence). The CDR3 sequence: CASRGTGVGANTGELFF. Written as DNA, the CDR3 is TGTGCCAGCAGGGGGACGGGAGTCGGAGCGAACACCGGGGAGCTGTTTTTT.

The CDR3 loop reads CASSPYRQGSDTGELFF. The CDR3 DNA reads TGCGCCAGCAGCCCGTACCGACAGGGTTCGGACACCGGGGAGCTGTTTTTT. The chain recombines TRBV5-1 with TRBJ2-2; 7 nucleotides agree with TRBD1. CDR3 length: 17 amino acids. J was trimmed by 3 bases and V by 4 bases; bases with no gene match: 12. Germline CDR1 and CDR2: SGHRS and YFSETQ.

V is TRBV5-4 and J is TRBJ2-5; 7 bases fit TRBD1. V dropped 4 bases and J dropped 2; count of bases not matched to a gene: 5. This CDR3 is 14 amino acids long. Germline CDR1 and CDR2: SGHNT and YYREEE (reference sequence). CDR3 loop: CASSLTGSQETQYF. The CDR3 bases are TGTGCCAGCAGCCTGACAGGGTCTCAAGAGACCCAGTACTTC.

The rearrangement links TRBV12-3 or TRBV12-4 to TRBJ2-7, with a tentative D call TRBD1 (6 bases). Trimming stripped 3 bases from V and 2 bases from J, with 8 bases between. The CDR3 is made up of 13 amino acids. The DNA of the CDR3 is TGTGCCAGCAGTTTTGGGGGCCCCTACGAGCAGTACTTC. It yields the protein CASSFGGPYEQYF.

The rearrangement links TRBV7-9 to TRBJ2-3, with 8 bases fitting TRBD1. The CDR3 runs to 15 residues. Germline V lookup: CDR1 SEHNR, CDR2 FQNEAQ (reference sequence). V lost 8 bases, J lost 4 bases, and 11 bases stayed unmatched. CDR3 region: CASVRGTGKSDTQYF. CDR3 nucleotides: TGTGCCAGCGTCCGTGGGACAGGCAAGTCAGATACGCAGTATTTT.

The rearrangement joins TRBV28 to TRBJ2-7; tentatively, D is TRBD2 (7 bases). Germline V gives CDR1 MDHEN, CDR2 SYDVKM. Trimming removed 7 bases from V and 4 bases from J, with 23 bases in between. The CDR3 consists of 16 residues. CDR3 amino acids: CASTSARWGGAYEQYF. The CDR3, as DNA: TGTGCCAGCACCTCCGCGAGGTGGGGGGGCGCGTACGAGCAGTACTTC.

This chain links TRBV18 with TRBJ1-4, with D possibly matching TRBD1 (5 bases). V gave up 3 bases and J gave up 3 bases, with 8 bases separating them. The CDR3 loop spans 14 amino acids. CDR1 is KGHSH, CDR2 LQKENI, per germline. DNA of the CDR3: TGTGCCAGCTCACCGGGGCCGTCTAATGAAAAACTGTTTTTT. Its protein product is CASSPGPSNEKLFF.

The J gene is TRBJ1-2, the V gene TRBV10-3, with unresolved D. CDR3 length: 15 residues. In germline, CDR1 is ENHRY, CDR2 SYGVKD. V dropped 3 bases and J dropped 4 bases, with 15 bases sitting between them. CDR3 bases: TGTGCCATCAGTGATTTAGACCTCCAGGCCTATGGCTACACCTTC. It encodes CAISDLDLQAYGYTF.

V is TRBV18 and J is TRBJ1-1; 8 nucleotides line up with TRBD1. With V trimmed by 6 bases and J by 6 bases, 6 bases remained unmatched. This CDR3 region has 13 residues. Germline V CDR1 and CDR2: KGHSH, LQKENI. The CDR3 loop reads CASSRQGLPEAFF. In DNA form, the CDR3 reads TGTGCCAGCTCCCGACAGGGGTTGCCTGAAGCTTTCTTT.

In this sample, this clone turned up once. V usage is TRBV19 and J usage is TRBJ1-2, with D unclear. Germline V lookup: CDR1 LNHDA, CDR2 SQIVND (reference sequence). Trimming took off 9 bases at V and 8 bases at J, with 25 bases between the two ends. This CDR3 has 15 residues. CDR3 sequence reads: CASLSREASVLGYTF. The CDR3 nucleotides read TGTGCCAGCCTTTCTCGGGAGGCGTCGGTTTTGGGCTACACCTTC.

J is TRBJ2-5 and V is TRBV7-9; 14 bases line up with TRBD2. With V trimmed by 5 bases and J by 5 bases, 10 bases remained unmatched. This CDR3 has 17 residues. Germline-derived CDR1 and CDR2 are SEHNR and FQNEAQ (reference sequence). CDR3 loop: CASSPRTSGRSGETQYF. CDR3 nucleotide sequence: TGTGCCAGCAGCCCCCGGACTAGCGGGAGGTCGGGTGAGACCCAGTACTTC.